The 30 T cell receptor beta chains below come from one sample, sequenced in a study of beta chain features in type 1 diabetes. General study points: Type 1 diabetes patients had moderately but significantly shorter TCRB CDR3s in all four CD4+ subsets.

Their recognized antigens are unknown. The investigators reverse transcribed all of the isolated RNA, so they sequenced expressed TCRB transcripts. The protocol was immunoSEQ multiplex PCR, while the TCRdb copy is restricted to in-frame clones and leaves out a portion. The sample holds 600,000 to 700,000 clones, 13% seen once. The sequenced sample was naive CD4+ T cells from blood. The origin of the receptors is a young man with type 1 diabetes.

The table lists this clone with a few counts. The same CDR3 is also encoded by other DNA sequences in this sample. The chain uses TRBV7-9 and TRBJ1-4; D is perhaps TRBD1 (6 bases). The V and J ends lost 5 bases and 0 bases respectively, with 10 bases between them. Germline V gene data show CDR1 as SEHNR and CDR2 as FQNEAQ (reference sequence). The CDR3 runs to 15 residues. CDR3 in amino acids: CASSPQGATNEKLFF. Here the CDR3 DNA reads TGTGCCAGCAGCCCACAGGGAGCAACTAATGAAAAACTGTTTTTT.

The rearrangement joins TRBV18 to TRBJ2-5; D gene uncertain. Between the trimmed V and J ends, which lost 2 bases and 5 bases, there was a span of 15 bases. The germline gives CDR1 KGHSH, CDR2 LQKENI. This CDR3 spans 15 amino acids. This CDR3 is CASSPRSRSGETQYF. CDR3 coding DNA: TGTGCCAGCTCACCAAGGTCCAGGTCCGGGGAGACCCAGTACTTC. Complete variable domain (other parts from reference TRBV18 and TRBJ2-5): NAGVMQNPRHLVRRRGQEARLRCSPMKGHSHVYWYRQLPEEGLKFMVYLQKENIIDESGMPKERFSAEFPKEGPSILRIQQVVRGDSAAYFCASSPRSRSGETQYFGPGTRLLVL.

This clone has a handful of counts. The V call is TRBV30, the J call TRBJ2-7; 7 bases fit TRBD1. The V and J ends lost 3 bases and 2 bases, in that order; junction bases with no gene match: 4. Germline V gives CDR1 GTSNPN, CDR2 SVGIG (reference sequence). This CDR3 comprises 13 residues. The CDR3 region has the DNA TGTGCCTGGAGAGACAGGGTGACCTACGAGCAGTACTTC. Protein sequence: CAWRDRVTYEQYF.

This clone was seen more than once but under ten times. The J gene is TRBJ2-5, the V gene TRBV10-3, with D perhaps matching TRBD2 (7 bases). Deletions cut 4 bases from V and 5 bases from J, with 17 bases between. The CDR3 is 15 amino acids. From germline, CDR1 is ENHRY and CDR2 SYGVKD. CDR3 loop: CAISVRGAMEETQYF. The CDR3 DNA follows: TGTGCCATCAGTGTACGGGGGGCAATGGAGGAGACCCAGTACTTC.

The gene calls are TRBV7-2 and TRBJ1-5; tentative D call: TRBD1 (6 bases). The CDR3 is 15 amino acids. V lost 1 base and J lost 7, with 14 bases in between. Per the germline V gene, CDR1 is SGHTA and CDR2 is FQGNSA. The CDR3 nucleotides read TGTGCCAGCAGCTTAGACGTGGGGGCGAGGCAGCCCCAGCATTTT. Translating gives CASSLDVGARQPQHF.

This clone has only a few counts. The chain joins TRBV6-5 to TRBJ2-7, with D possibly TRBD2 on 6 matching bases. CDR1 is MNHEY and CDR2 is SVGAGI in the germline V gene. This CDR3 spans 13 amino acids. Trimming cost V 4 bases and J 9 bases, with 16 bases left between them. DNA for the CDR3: TGTGCCAGCAGTTCCCTGACGGCCGGGGGGCAGTACTTC. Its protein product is CASSSLTAGGQYF.

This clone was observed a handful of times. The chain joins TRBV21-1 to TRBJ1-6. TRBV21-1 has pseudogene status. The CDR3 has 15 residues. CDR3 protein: CASKDTGSNNSPLHF. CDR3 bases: TGTGCCAGCAAGGATACGGGAAGCAATAATTCACCCCTCCACTTT.

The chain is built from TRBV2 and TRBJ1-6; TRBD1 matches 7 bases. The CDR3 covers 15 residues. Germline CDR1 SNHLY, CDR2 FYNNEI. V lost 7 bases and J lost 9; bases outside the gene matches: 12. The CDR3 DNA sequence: TGTGCCAGCATTGACAGGGTCGGACAGGCTTCACCCCTCCACTTT. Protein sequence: CASIDRVGQASPLHF.

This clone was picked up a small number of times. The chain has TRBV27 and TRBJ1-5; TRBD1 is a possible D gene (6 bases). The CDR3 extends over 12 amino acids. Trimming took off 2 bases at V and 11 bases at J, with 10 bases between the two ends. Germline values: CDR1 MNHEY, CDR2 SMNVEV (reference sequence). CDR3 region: CASSLQGQAQHF. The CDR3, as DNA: TGTGCCAGCAGTTTACAGGGGCAGGCCCAGCATTTT.

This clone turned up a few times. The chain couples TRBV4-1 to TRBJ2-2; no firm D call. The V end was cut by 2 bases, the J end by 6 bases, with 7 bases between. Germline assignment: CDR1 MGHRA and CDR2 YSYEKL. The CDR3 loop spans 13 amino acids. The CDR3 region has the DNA TGCGCCAGCAGCCAACTCCCCTCCGGGGAGCTGTTTTTT. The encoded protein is CASSQLPSGELFF.

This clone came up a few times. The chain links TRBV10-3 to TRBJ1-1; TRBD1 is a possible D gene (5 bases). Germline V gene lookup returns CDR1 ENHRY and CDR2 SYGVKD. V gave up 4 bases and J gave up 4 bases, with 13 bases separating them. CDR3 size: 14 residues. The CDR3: CAISGKQVTTEAFF. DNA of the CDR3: TGTGCCATCAGTGGAAAACAGGTAACCACTGAAGCTTTCTTT.

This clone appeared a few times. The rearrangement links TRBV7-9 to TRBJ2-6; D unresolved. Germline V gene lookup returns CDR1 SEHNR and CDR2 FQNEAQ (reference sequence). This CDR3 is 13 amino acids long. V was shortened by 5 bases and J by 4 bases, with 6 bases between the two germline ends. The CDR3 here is CASSQAGANVLTF. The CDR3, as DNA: TGTGCCAGCAGCCAGGCCGGGGCCAACGTCCTGACTTTC. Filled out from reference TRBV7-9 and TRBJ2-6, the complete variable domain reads DTGVSQNPRHKITKRGQNVTFRCDPISEHNRLYWYRQTLGQGPEFLTYFQNEAQLEKSRLLSDRFSAERPKGSFSTLEIQRTEQGDSAMYLCASSQAGANVLTFGAGSRLTVL.

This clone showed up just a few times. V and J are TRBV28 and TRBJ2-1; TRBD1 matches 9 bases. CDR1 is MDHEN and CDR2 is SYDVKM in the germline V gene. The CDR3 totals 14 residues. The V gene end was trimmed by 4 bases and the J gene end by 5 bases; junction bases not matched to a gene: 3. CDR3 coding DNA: TGTGCCAGCAGTTCGGGACAGGGAAACAATGAGCAGTTCTTC. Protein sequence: CASSSGQGNNEQFF.

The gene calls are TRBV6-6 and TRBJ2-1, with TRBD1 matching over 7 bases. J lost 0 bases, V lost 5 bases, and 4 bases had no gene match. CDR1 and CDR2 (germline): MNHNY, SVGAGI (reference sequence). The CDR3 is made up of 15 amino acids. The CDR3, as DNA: TGTGCCAGCAGTAAACAGGGGATCTCCTACAATGAGCAGTTCTTC. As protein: CASSKQGISYNEQFF.

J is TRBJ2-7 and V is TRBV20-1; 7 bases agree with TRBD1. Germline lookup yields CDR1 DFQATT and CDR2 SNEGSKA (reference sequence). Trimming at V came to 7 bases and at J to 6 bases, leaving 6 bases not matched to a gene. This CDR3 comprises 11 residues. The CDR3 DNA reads TGCAGTGTCTTCCAGGGGGTCGAGCAGTACTTC. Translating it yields CSVFQGVEQYF.

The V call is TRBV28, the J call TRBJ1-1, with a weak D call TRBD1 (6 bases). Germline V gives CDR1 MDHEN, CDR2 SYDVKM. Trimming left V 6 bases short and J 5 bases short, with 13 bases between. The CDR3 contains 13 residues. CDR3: CASSQQQGTEAFF. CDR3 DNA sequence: TGTGCCAGCAGCCAACAACAGGGAACTGAAGCTTTCTTT.

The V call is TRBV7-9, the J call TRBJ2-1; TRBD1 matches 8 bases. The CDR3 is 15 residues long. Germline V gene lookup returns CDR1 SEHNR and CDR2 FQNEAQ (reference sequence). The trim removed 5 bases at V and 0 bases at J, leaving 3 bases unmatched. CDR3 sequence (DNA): TGTGCCAGCAGCCGACAGGGGAGCTCCTACAATGAGCAGTTCTTC. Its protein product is CASSRQGSSYNEQFF. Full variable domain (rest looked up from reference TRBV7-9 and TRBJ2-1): DTGVSQNPRHKITKRGQNVTFRCDPISEHNRLYWYRQTLGQGPEFLTYFQNEAQLEKSRLLSDRFSAERPKGSFSTLEIQRTEQGDSAMYLCASSRQGSSYNEQFFGPGTRLTVL.

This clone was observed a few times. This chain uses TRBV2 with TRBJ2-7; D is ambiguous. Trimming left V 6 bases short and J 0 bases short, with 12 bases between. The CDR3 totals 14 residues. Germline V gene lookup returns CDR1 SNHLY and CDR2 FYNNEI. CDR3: CASRAGPSSYEQYF. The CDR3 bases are TGTGCCAGCAGGGCTGGACCCAGCTCCTACGAGCAGTACTTC.

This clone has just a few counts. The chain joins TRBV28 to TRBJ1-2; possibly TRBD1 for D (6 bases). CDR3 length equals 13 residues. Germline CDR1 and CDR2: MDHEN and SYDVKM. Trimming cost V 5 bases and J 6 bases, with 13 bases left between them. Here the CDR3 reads CASSPHRANGYTF. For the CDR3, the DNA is TGTGCCAGCAGTCCCCACAGGGCAAATGGCTACACCTTC.

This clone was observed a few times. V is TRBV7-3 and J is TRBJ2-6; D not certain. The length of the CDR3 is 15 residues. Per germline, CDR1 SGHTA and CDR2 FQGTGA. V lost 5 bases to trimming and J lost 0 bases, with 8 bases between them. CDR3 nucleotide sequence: TGTGCCAGCAGCCTCTCCTCCTCTGGGGCCAACGTCCTGACTTTC. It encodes CASSLSSSGANVLTF.

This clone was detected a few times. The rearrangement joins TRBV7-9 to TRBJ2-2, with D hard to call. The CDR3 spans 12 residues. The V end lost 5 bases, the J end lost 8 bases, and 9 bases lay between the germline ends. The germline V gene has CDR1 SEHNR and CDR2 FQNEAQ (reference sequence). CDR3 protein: CASSPTSGELFF. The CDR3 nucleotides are TGTGCCAGCAGCCCAACATCTGGGGAGCTGTTTTTT.

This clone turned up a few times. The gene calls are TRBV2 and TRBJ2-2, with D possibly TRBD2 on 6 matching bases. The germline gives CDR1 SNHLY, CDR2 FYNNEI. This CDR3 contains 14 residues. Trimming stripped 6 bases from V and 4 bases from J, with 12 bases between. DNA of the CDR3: TGTGCCAGCAGCCCTGAAGCGGGCACCGGGGAGCTGTTTTTT. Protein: CASSPEAGTGELFF.

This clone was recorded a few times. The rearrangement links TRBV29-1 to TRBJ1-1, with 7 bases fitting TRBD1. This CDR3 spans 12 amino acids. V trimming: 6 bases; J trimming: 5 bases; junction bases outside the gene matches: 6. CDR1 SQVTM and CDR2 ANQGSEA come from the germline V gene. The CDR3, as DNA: TGCAGCGTCAACAGGGGTGATACTGAAGCTTTCTTT. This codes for CSVNRGDTEAFF.

Written as DNA, the CDR3 is TGTGCCAGCAGCACAGACAGGTATGGCTACACCTTC. Translation: CASSTDRYGYTF. The V call is TRBV5-6, the J call TRBJ1-2; weak D call: TRBD1 (6 bases). This CDR3 is built from 12 residues. V was clipped by 4 bases and J by 5 bases, with 9 bases between them. Germline V lookup: CDR1 SGHDT, CDR2 YYEEEE.

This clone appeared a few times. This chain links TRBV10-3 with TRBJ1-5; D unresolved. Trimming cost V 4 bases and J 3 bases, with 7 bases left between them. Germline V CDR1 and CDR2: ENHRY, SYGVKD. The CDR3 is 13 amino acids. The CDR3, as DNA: TGTGCCATCAGTGGTAACAACAATCAGCCCCAGCATTTT. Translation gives CAISGNNNQPQHF.

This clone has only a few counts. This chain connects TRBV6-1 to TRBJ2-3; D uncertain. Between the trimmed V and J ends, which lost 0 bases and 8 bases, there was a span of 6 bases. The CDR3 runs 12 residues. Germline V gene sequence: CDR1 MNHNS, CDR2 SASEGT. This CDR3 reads CASSEALGTQYF. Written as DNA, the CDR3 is TGTGCCAGCAGTGAAGCTTTGGGTACGCAGTATTTT.

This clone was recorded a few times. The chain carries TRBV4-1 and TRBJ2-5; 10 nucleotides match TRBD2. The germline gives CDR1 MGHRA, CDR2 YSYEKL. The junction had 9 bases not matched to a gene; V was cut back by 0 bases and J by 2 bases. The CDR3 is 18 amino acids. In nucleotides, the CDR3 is TGCGCCAGCAGCCAAGATAATAACCTAGCGGGGGAGCAAGAGACCCAGTACTTC. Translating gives CASSQDNNLAGEQETQYF.

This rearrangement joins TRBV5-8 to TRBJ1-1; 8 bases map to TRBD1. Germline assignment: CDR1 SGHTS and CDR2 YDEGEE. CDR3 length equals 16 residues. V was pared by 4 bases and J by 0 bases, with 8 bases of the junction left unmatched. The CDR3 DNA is TGTGCCAGCAGCCCCGGACAGGGACGGATGAACACTGAAGCTTTCTTT. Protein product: CASSPGQGRMNTEAFF.

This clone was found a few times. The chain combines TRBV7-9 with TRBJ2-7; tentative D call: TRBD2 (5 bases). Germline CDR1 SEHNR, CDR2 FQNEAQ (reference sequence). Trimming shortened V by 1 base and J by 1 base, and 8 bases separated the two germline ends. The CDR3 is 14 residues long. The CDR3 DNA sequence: TGTGCCAGCAGCTTAGTCGGAGGATCCTACGAGCAGTACTTC. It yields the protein CASSLVGGSYEQYF.

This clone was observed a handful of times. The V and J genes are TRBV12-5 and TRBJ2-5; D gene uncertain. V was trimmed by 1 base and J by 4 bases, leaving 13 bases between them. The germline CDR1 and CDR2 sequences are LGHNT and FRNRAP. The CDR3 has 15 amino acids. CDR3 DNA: TGTGCTAGTGGTTTGGGGTTTAGTGGCCGAGAGACCCAGTACTTC. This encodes CASGLGFSGRETQYF.